The 32 T cell receptor beta chains reported below all come from one sample, sequenced in a study of identical twins. TCRdb ran MiXCR on the 5' RACE reads and lists one entry per CDR3 protein. The table has just over 500,000 distinct CDR3 sequences, 22% seen once. The sample was also linked to a second study, of T cells expressing NK-cell markers.

Source material: CD4+ T cells sorted from blood. The receptors were sampled from a woman aged 18-29 years in good health.

The V gene is TRBV12-3 or TRBV12-4, the J gene TRBJ2-3; 13 positions agree with TRBD2. V shed 5 bases and J 10 bases; nucleotides not matched to a gene: 9. The CDR3 consists of 15 residues. The CDR3 DNA reads TGTGCCAGCAGTCTAGGGACTAGCGGGAAAGTGGCGCAGTATTTT. Its translation is CASSLGTSGKVAQYF.

The table lists this clonotype with many counts. The rearrangement joins TRBV20-1 to TRBJ1-4, with TRBD1 matching over 7 bases. The CDR3 extends over 13 amino acids. Unmatched junction bases numbered 0, after V lost 5 bases and J lost 0 bases. The germline V gene has CDR1 DFQATT and CDR2 SNEGSKA (reference sequence). DNA of the CDR3: TGCAGTGCTGGGACAGCAACTAATGAAAAACTGTTTTTT. Amino acid sequence: CSAGTATNEKLFF.

In this sample, this clonotype turned up a few times. This chain uses TRBV29-1 with TRBJ2-7; D tentatively reads TRBD1 or TRBD2 (6 bases each). V was trimmed by 6 bases and J by 2 bases, leaving 11 bases between them. The CDR3 consists of 12 residues. Germline values: CDR1 SQVTM, CDR2 ANQGSEA. CDR3 region: CSVGGHTYEQYF. CDR3 in DNA: TGCAGCGTGGGGGGACACACCTACGAGCAGTACTTC.

This clonotype was counted only a few times. The rearrangement uses TRBV20-1 and TRBJ1-5, with D perhaps matching TRBD1 (6 bases). V lost 1 base, J lost 6 bases, and 13 bases lay in between. The V gene's germline CDR1 is DFQATT and CDR2 SNEGSKA (reference sequence). The CDR3 length is 14 residues. The CDR3 nucleotides are TGCAGTGCTAGAGTGCAGGGGCGAAGTCAGCCCCAGCATTTT. Translation gives CSARVQGRSQPQHF.

This chain uses TRBV7-9 with TRBJ2-3; no clear D. Trimming cost V 4 bases and J 1 base, with 9 bases left between them. Germline CDR1 reads SEHNR; CDR2 reads FQNEAQ (reference sequence). This CDR3 spans 14 amino acids. The CDR3 sequence: CASSYTWGTDTQYF. The CDR3 coding sequence is TGTGCCAGCAGCTACACATGGGGCACAGATACGCAGTATTTT.

The rearrangement links TRBV4-3 to TRBJ2-3; D is unresolved. The CDR3 runs 16 residues. Trimming pared 0 bases from V and 2 bases from J, leaving 12 bases between. Germline CDR1 and CDR2: LGHNA and YSLEER. The CDR3 DNA reads as TGCGCCAGCAGCCAAGATTCAAAACCCCTCACAGATACGCAGTATTTT. Protein: CASSQDSKPLTDTQYF.

This chain links TRBV12-3 or TRBV12-4 with TRBJ2-7; D possibly corresponds to TRBD1 (5 bases). Trimming cost V 2 bases and J 1 base, with 12 bases left between them. The CDR3 has 15 residues. The CDR3 sequence: CASSLWGRASYEQYF. CDR3 sequence (DNA): TGTGCCAGCAGTTTATGGGGCAGGGCGTCCTACGAGCAGTACTTC.

This clonotype has a handful of counts. The chain couples TRBV29-1 to TRBJ1-5, with D perhaps TRBD1 (6 bases). V lost 6 bases, J lost 0 bases, and 9 bases lay in between. The CDR3 runs to 13 residues. Germline CDR1 reads SQVTM; CDR2 reads ANQGSEA. In DNA, the CDR3 is TGCAGCGTACAGGGATATAGCAATCAGCCCCAGCATTTT. Protein product: CSVQGYSNQPQHF.

CDR3 DNA sequence: TGCAGCGCCGCCAGCGGGGGCCTGGATGAGCAGTTCTTC. It encodes CSAASGGLDEQFF. The chain couples TRBV29-1 to TRBJ2-1, with 8 bases identical to TRBD2. Looked up from germline, CDR1 is SQVTM and CDR2 is ANQGSEA. The length of the CDR3 is 13 residues. The V gene end was trimmed by 7 bases and the J gene end by 8 bases; junction bases not matched to a gene: 10.

At least ten counts were recorded for this clonotype. This chain links TRBV5-6 with TRBJ1-5; no clear D. The CDR3 consists of 14 residues. V was shortened by 3 bases and J by 1 base, with 8 bases between the two germline ends. Germline CDR1 and CDR2: SGHDT and YYEEEE. The chain's CDR3 is CASSWRNSNQPQHF. CDR3 DNA sequence: TGTGCCAGCAGCTGGAGAAACAGCAATCAGCCCCAGCATTTT.

This clonotype appeared many times. The gene calls are TRBV5-1 and TRBJ1-3, with TRBD1 as a possible D gene (6 bases). The germline V gene has CDR1 SGHRS and CDR2 YFSETQ. Trimming removed 3 bases at V and 7 bases at J, with 11 bases between. CDR3 size: 13 residues. This CDR3 is CASSSGARNTIYF. Written as DNA, the CDR3 is TGCGCCAGCAGCTCGGGGGCGCGGAACACCATATATTTT.

The chain couples TRBV7-9 to TRBJ2-7; D is perhaps TRBD1 or TRBD2 (5 bases each). The V and J ends lost 1 base and 6 bases respectively, with 19 bases between them. Germline V gene sequence: CDR1 SEHNR, CDR2 FQNEAQ (reference sequence). The CDR3 has 16 residues. Here the CDR3 reads CASSLGAGTPKREQYF. Written as DNA, the CDR3 is TGTGCCAGCAGCTTAGGAGCCGGGACCCCCAAGCGCGAGCAGTACTTC.

The chain links TRBV7-9 to TRBJ1-5; tentative D call: TRBD1 (5 bases). V was clipped by 3 bases and J by 7 bases, with 10 bases between them. The V gene's germline CDR1 is SEHNR and CDR2 FQNEAQ (reference sequence). The length of the CDR3 is 13 residues. The CDR3: CASSLGGEQPQHF. Written as DNA, the CDR3 is TGTGCCAGCAGCTTGGGGGGGGAACAGCCCCAGCATTTT.

The V call is TRBV6-1, the J call TRBJ2-7; D is perhaps TRBD1 (6 bases). Germline CDR1 and CDR2: MNHNS and SASEGT. The CDR3 totals 14 residues. The V end lost 9 bases, the J end lost 2 bases, and 17 bases lay between the germline ends. DNA for the CDR3: TGTGCCAGTCAGACAGGCGGATTAGCCTACGAGCAGTACTTC. This translates into CASQTGGLAYEQYF.

The chain couples TRBV5-1 to TRBJ2-1; D is ambiguous. CDR1 SGHRS and CDR2 YFSETQ come from the germline V gene. CDR3 length equals 15 residues. V was pared by 0 bases and J by 2 bases, with 9 bases between. In nucleotides, the CDR3 is TGCGCCAGCAGCTTGGATACGAGCCCCTACAATGAGCAGTTCTTC. Translation gives CASSLDTSPYNEQFF.

The chain uses TRBV7-9 and TRBJ2-2; 10 bases are shared with TRBD1. V shed 5 bases and J 2 bases; nucleotides not matched to a gene: 5. From germline, CDR1 is SEHNR and CDR2 FQNEAQ (reference sequence). The CDR3 spans 16 residues. In nucleotides, the CDR3 is TGTGCCAGCAGCCCGAGGACAGGGGGTAACACCGGGGAGCTGTTTTTT. Translating it yields CASSPRTGGNTGELFF.

This clonotype was seen only a few times. The rearrangement links TRBV7-9 to TRBJ1-1; a possible D gene is TRBD1 (5 bases). The CDR3 runs to 15 residues. V dropped 4 bases and J dropped 0 bases, with 12 bases sitting between them. Germline V CDR1 and CDR2: SEHNR, FQNEAQ (reference sequence). In DNA form, the CDR3 reads TGTGCCAGCAGCTCAGATCCGGACATGAACACTGAAGCTTTCTTT. This gives the protein CASSSDPDMNTEAFF.

V and J are TRBV24-1 and TRBJ2-3, with 8 bases matching TRBD2. With V trimmed by 4 bases and J by 2 bases, 4 bases remained unmatched. Germline CDR1 reads KGHDR; CDR2 reads SFDVKD. This CDR3 is 15 amino acids long. CDR3 protein: CATSESGLDTDTQYF. CDR3 sequence (DNA): TGTGCCACCAGTGAGTCGGGACTAGACACAGATACGCAGTATTTT.

This clonotype was seen many times. The rearrangement links TRBV12-3 or TRBV12-4 to TRBJ1-2; D is possibly TRBD1 (5 bases). Trimming took 0 bases from V and 4 from J, leaving 9 bases between them. This CDR3 is 14 amino acids long. CDR3 residues: CASSLAGTVYGYTF. CDR3 DNA sequence: TGTGCCAGCAGTTTAGCTGGGACGGTCTATGGCTACACCTTC.

This clonotype occurred a few times. This rearrangement joins TRBV12-3 or TRBV12-4 to TRBJ1-1; D call uncertain. V was clipped by 8 bases and J by 1 base, with 14 bases between them. This CDR3 has 14 residues. CDR3 DNA: TGTGCCAGCTCTGTGCGGGCCTCGAACACTGAAGCTTTCTTT. It codes for CASSVRASNTEAFF.

V usage is TRBV5-1 and J usage is TRBJ2-3, with 7 bases identical to TRBD1. Germline-derived CDR1 and CDR2 are SGHRS and YFSETQ. This CDR3 is 16 amino acids long. The junction had 5 bases not matched to a gene; V was cut back by 0 bases and J by 1 base. The DNA for the CDR3 is TGCGCCAGCAGCTTGGAGGGGGCACCGCGCACAGATACGCAGTATTTT. It yields the protein CASSLEGAPRTDTQYF.

The J gene is TRBJ1-1, the V gene TRBV5-1; 9 bases are a match to TRBD1. J gave up 1 base and V 0 bases, and 4 bases lay outside the gene matches. In germline, CDR1 is SGHRS, CDR2 YFSETQ. The CDR3 runs 16 residues. Here the CDR3 DNA reads TGCGCCAGCAGCTTGGGGACAGGGGCACAGAACACTGAAGCTTTCTTT. Amino acid sequence: CASSLGTGAQNTEAFF.

V and J are TRBV9 and TRBJ1-1; a possible D gene is TRBD1 (5 bases). Germline lookup yields CDR1 SGDLS and CDR2 YYNGEE. The CDR3 has 13 residues. V shed 2 bases and J shed 11 bases, with 16 bases lying between them. The CDR3 sequence is CASSVSPGEGAFF. The CDR3 DNA is TGTGCCAGCAGCGTGTCCCCGGGGGAGGGTGCTTTCTTT.

V and J are TRBV5-1 and TRBJ2-2; the match to TRBD1 covers 8 bases. V was pared by 0 bases and J by 6 bases, with 7 bases of the junction left unmatched. This CDR3 comprises 16 residues. The germline gives CDR1 SGHRS, CDR2 YFSETQ. The CDR3 region has the DNA TGCGCCAGCAGCTTGGGACAGGGGAGTTTATCCGGGGAGCTGTTTTTT. This sequence encodes CASSLGQGSLSGELFF.

The rearrangement links TRBV3-1 to TRBJ2-3; TRBD1 matches at 9 bases. The CDR3 consists of 16 residues. CDR1 and CDR2 from the germline V gene are LGHDT and YNNKEL (reference sequence). V was clipped by 5 bases and J by 4 bases; unmatched bases: 10. CDR3 amino acids: CASSSVLGQGSDTQYF. CDR3 sequence (DNA): TGTGCCAGCAGCAGTGTTCTCGGACAGGGGTCAGATACGCAGTATTTT.

This chain uses TRBV5-1 with TRBJ1-1, with 10 bases lining up with TRBD1. V trimming: 4 bases; J trimming: 4 bases; junction bases outside the gene matches: 7. Germline CDR1 and CDR2: SGHRS and YFSETQ. This CDR3 contains 15 residues. CDR3 amino acids: CASSARTGGGTEAFF. CDR3 sequence (DNA): TGCGCCAGCAGCGCTCGGACAGGGGGAGGCACTGAAGCTTTCTTT.

The V and J genes are TRBV20-1 and TRBJ2-7; no clear D gene. Germline V gene lookup returns CDR1 DFQATT and CDR2 SNEGSKA (reference sequence). The V and J ends lost 3 bases and 1 base respectively, with 10 bases between them. The CDR3 loop spans 13 amino acids. The CDR3 DNA follows: TGCAGTGCTAGTCGGGCTGTATCCTACGAGCAGTACTTC. Residues: CSASRAVSYEQYF.

This clonotype was counted a few times. This chain links TRBV15 with TRBJ1-1; D perhaps matches TRBD1 (5 bases). Trimming removed 0 bases from V and 1 base from J, with 12 bases in between. The V gene's germline CDR1 is LNHNV and CDR2 YYDKDF (reference sequence). The CDR3 is made up of 16 amino acids. The CDR3 coding sequence is TGTGCCACCAGCAGAGATTCTGGGGGGTGGAACACTGAAGCTTTCTTT. This gives the protein CATSRDSGGWNTEAFF.

In this sample, this clonotype turned up once. This rearrangement joins TRBV7-2 to TRBJ1-1; no reliable D call. The CDR3 runs 13 residues. V was trimmed by 3 bases and J by 0 bases, leaving 5 bases between them. From germline, CDR1 is SGHTA and CDR2 FQGNSA. CDR3 in amino acids: CASSFLVNTEAFF. Written as DNA, the CDR3 is TGTGCCAGCAGCTTCTTAGTGAACACTGAAGCTTTCTTT.

V and J are TRBV20-1 and TRBJ2-4; D possibly uses TRBD1 or TRBD2 (5 bases each). V was shortened by 3 bases and J by 6 bases, with 12 bases between the two germline ends. The CDR3 has 13 amino acids. Germline lookup yields CDR1 DFQATT and CDR2 SNEGSKA (reference sequence). CDR3 nucleotides: TGCAGTGCTAGGAGGGACGGAACAAACATTCAGTACTTC. Its translation: CSARRDGTNIQYF.

This rearrangement joins TRBV7-8 to TRBJ2-5, with TRBD2 matching 8 bases. Germline lookup yields CDR1 SGHVS and CDR2 FQNEAQ. This CDR3 is 14 amino acids long. The V gene end was trimmed by 1 base and the J gene end by 13 bases; junction bases not matched to a gene: 11. CDR3 loop: CASSLGRASGQPYF. CDR3 coding DNA: TGTGCCAGCAGCTTAGGGAGGGCTAGCGGGCAACCGTACTTC.

This clonotype was detected only a few times. The J gene is TRBJ2-1, the V gene TRBV7-8; D is ambiguous. Germline V gene sequence: CDR1 SGHVS, CDR2 FQNEAQ. V lost 2 bases and J 4 bases, leaving 21 bases between the germline ends. The CDR3 runs 18 residues. The DNA for the CDR3 is TGTGCCAGCAGCTTATCTAGGATTAAACTGAGTCAGTACAATGAGCAGTTCTTC. This sequence encodes CASSLSRIKLSQYNEQFF.